The 4 T cell receptor beta chains presented below share a single source sample, sequenced in a study of metastatic and nonmetastatic thyroid tumors. Patients had received no treatment of any kind before thyroid surgery. TCRdb re-analyzed the PCR reads through MiXCR. The sample shows 24,000 or so clones, 9.5% to 12% of them seen only once. The sample consisted of blood. The source is a female donor with papillary thyroid cancer or a benign thyroid nodule (not recorded which). Some clones in this sample may be carry-over from other donors' samples.

Regarding this clone: Just one base apart from a much larger clone, this may be a read error. This chain uses TRBV18 with TRBJ2-7; 10 bases map to TRBD1. V was pared by 3 bases and J by 6 bases, with 2 bases of the junction left unmatched. This CDR3 region has 13 residues. The germline V gene encodes CDR1 KGHSH and CDR2 LQKENI. The DNA for the CDR3 is TGTGCCAGCTCACCCTGGACAGGGGGCGAGCAGTACTTC. Its translation is CASSPWTGGEQYF.

In its sample, this clone was seen many times. The J gene is TRBJ2-2, the V gene TRBV7-6; 11 bases agree with TRBD2. The CDR3 is 16 amino acids. The V gene's germline CDR1 is SGHVS and CDR2 FNYEAQ. V trimming: 3 bases; J trimming: 4 bases; junction bases outside the gene matches: 4. The chain's CDR3 is CASSFSGRALTGELFF. CDR3 DNA: TGTGCCAGCAGCTTTAGCGGGAGGGCCCTCACCGGGGAGCTGTTTTTT.

This clone is judged medium-sized. The genes are TRBV6-1 and TRBJ2-1, with 8 bases matching TRBD1. V was pared by 6 bases and J by 8 bases, with 12 bases of the junction left unmatched. From germline, CDR1 is MNHNS and CDR2 SASEGT. The CDR3 runs to 15 residues. The CDR3 sequence: CASSDRGLDLDEQFF. The CDR3 nucleotides read TGTGCCAGCAGCGACAGGGGATTAGATCTCGATGAGCAGTTCTTC.

This clone was picked up many times. The chain joins TRBV11-2 to TRBJ2-7; D is uncertain. CDR1 SGHAT and CDR2 FQNNGV come from the germline V gene. V shed 5 bases and J shed 0 bases, with 17 bases lying between them. This CDR3 is 16 amino acids long. The CDR3 loop reads CASSPSFLQLSYEQYF. The CDR3 region has the DNA TGTGCCAGCAGCCCAAGCTTCCTGCAGCTCTCCTACGAGCAGTACTTC. Full variable domain (outside the CDR3, taken from reference TRBV11-2 and TRBJ2-7): EAGVAQSPRYKIIEKRQSVAFWCNPISGHATLYWYQQILGQGPKLLIQFQNNGVVDDSQLPKDRFSAERLKGVDSTLKIQPAKLEDSAVYLCASSPSFLQLSYEQYFGPGTRLTVT.